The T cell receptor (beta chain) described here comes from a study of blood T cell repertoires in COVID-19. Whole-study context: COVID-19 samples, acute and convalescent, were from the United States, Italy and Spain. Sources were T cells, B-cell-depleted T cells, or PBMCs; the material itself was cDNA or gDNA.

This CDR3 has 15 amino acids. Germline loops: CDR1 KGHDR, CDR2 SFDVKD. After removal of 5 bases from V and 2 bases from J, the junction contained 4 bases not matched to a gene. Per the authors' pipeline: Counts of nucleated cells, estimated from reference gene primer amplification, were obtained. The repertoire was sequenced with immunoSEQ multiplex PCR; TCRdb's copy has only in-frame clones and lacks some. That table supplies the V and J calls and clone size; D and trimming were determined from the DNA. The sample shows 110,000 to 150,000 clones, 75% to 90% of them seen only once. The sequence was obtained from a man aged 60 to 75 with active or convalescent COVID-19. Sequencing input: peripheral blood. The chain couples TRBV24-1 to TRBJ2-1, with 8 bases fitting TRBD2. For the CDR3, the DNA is TGTGCCACCAGTGTCGGTAGCGGGACCTACAATGAGCAGTTCTTC. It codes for CATSVGSGTYNEQFF.